These 2 T cell receptor beta chains came from one sample sequenced in a study of blood T cell repertoires in COVID-19. Data came from immunoSEQ multiplex PCR; TCRdb stores just in-frame clones and leaves some out. This sample has around 170,000 clones, with about nine tenths found just once. Source material: peripheral blood. The receptors were gathered from a woman aged 30 to 39 with acute or convalescent COVID-19.

The rearrangement uses TRBV11-2 and TRBJ1-1; D is unclear. The CDR3 contains 14 residues. Germline-derived CDR1 and CDR2 are SGHAT and FQNNGV. V gave up 1 base and J gave up 3 bases, with 9 bases separating them. This chain's CDR3 is CASSLGGSHTEAFF. CDR3 nucleotide sequence: TGTGCCAGCAGCTTAGGCGGCAGCCACACTGAAGCTTTCTTT.

This chain links TRBV12-3 or TRBV12-4 with TRBJ2-1; possible D gene TRBD2, 6 bases. The CDR3 covers 11 residues. V shed 3 bases and J shed 13 bases, with 10 bases lying between them. The CDR3 loop reads CASSLGTAQFF. CDR3 coding DNA: TGTGCCAGCAGTTTGGGGACTGCACAGTTCTTC.